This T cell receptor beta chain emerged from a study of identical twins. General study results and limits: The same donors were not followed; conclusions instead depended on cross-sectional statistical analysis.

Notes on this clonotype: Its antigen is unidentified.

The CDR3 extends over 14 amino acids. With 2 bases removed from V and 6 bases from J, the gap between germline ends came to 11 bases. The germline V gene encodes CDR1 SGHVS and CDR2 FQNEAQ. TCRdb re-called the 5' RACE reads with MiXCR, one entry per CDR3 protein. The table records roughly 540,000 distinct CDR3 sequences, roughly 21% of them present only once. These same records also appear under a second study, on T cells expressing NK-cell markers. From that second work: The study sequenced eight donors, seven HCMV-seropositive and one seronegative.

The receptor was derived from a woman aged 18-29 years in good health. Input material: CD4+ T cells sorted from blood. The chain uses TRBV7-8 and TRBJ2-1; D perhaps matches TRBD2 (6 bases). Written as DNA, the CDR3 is TGTGCCAGCAGCTTAAGCGGGCTCTCCAATGAGCAGTTCTTC. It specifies CASSLSGLSNEQFF.